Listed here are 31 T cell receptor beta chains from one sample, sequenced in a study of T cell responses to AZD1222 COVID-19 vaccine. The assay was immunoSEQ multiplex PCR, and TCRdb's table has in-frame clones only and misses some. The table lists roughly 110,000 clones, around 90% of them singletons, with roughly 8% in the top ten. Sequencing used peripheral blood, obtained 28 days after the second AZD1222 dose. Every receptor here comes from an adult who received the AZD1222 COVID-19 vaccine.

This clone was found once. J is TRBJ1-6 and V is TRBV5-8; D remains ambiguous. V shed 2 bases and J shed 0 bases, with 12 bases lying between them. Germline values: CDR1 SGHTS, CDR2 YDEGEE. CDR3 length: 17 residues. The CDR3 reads CASSLVQASSYNSPLHF. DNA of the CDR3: TGTGCCAGCAGCTTAGTCCAGGCGAGCTCCTATAATTCACCCCTCCACTTT.

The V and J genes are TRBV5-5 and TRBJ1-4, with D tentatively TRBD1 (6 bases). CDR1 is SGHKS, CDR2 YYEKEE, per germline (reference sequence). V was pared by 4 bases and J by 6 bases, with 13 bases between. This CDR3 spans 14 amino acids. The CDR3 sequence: CASSRGGFDEKLFF. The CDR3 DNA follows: TGTGCCAGCAGCCGAGGGGGGTTTGATGAAAAACTGTTTTTT.

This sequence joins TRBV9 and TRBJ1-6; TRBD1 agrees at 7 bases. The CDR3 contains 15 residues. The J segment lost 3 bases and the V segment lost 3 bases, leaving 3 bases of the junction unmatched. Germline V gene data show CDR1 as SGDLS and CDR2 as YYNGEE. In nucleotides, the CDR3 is TGTGCCAGCAGCGCCGGGACAGACTATAATTCACCCCTCCACTTT. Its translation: CASSAGTDYNSPLHF.

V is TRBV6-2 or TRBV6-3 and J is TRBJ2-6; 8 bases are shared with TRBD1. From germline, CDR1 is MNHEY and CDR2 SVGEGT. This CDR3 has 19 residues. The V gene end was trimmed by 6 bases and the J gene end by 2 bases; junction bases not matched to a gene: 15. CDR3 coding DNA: TGTGCCAGCAGCCCTACCGGGACAGGAGAAGGGCCTGGGGCCAACGTCCTGACTTTC. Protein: CASSPTGTGEGPGANVLTF.

The CDR3 loop is CASSQVGGAAGNTIYF. The CDR3 coding sequence is TGCGCCAGCAGCCAAGTAGGCGGGGCTGCGGGAAACACCATATATTTT. This rearrangement joins TRBV4-3 to TRBJ1-3; the D gene is possibly TRBD1 (5 bases). CDR1 and CDR2 from the germline V gene are LGHNA and YSLEER. V lost 1 base to trimming and J lost 4 bases, with 14 bases between them. This CDR3 comprises 16 residues.

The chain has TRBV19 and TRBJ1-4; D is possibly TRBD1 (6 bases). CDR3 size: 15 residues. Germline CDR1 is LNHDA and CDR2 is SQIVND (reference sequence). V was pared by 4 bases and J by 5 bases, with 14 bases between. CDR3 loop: CASSNSQGSNEKLFF. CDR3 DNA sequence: TGTGCCAGTAGTAACTCACAGGGATCCAATGAAAAACTGTTTTTT. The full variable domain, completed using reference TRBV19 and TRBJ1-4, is DGGITQSPKYLFRKEGQNVTLSCEQNLNHDAMYWYRQDPGQGLRLIYYSQIVNDFQKGDIAEGYSVSREKKESFPLTVTSAQKNPTAFYLCASSNSQGSNEKLFFGSGTQLSVL.

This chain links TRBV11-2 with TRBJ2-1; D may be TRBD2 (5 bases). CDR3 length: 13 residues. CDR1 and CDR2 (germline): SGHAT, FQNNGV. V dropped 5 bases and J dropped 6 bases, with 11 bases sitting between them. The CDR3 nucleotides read TGTGCCAGCAGCCAACAAACTAGCAATGAGCAGTTCTTC. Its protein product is CASSQQTSNEQFF. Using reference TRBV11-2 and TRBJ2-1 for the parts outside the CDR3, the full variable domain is EAGVAQSPRYKIIEKRQSVAFWCNPISGHATLYWYQQILGQGPKLLIQFQNNGVVDDSQLPKDRFSAERLKGVDSTLKIQPAKLEDSAVYLCASSQQTSNEQFFGPGTRLTVL.

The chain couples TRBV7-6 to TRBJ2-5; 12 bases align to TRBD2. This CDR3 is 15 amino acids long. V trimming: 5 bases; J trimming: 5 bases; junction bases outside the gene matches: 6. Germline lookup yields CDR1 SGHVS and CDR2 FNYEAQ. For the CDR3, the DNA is TGTGCCAGCAGCCCTAGCGGGGGGGCCTGGGAGACCCAGTACTTC. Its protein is CASSPSGGAWETQYF.

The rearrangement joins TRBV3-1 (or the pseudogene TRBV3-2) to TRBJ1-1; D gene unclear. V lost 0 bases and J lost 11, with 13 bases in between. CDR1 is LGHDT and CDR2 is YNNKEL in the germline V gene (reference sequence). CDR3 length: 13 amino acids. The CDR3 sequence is CASSQERVVGAFF. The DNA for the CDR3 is TGTGCCAGCAGCCAAGAAAGGGTGGTGGGGGCTTTCTTT.

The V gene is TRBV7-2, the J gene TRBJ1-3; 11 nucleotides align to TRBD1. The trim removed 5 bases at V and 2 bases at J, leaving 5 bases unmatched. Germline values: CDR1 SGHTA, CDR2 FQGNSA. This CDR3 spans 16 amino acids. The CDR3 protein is CASSPRTGGAGNTIYF. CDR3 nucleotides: TGTGCCAGCAGCCCGCGGACAGGGGGCGCTGGAAACACCATATATTTT.

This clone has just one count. CDR3 bases: TGTGCCAGCAGGCGAAACCCGACTGACTATGGCTACACCTTC. Amino acids: CASRRNPTDYGYTF. The chain is built from TRBV6-5 and TRBJ1-2, with D uncertain. In germline, CDR1 is MNHEY, CDR2 SVGAGI. The CDR3 is made up of 14 amino acids. V lost 6 bases to trimming and J lost 3 bases, with 14 bases between them.

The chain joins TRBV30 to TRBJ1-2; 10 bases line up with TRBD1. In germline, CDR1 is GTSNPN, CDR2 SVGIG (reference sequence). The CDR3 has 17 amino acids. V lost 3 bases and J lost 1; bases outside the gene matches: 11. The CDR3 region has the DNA TGTGCCTGGAGCGCCGGGGACAGGGGAGATTTTAACTATGGCTACACCTTC. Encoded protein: CAWSAGDRGDFNYGYTF.

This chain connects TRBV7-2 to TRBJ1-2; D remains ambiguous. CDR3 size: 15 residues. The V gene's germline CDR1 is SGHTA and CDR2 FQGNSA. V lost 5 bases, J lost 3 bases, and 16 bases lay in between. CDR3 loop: CASSPRPLLDYGYTF. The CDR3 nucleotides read TGTGCCAGCAGCCCCAGGCCCCTCCTAGACTATGGCTACACCTTC. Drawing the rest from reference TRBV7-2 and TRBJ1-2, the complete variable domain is GAGVSQSPSNKVTEKGKDVELRCDPISGHTALYWYRQSLGQGLEFLIYFQGNSAPDKSGLPSDRFSAERTGGSVSTLTIQRTQQEDSAVYLCASSPRPLLDYGYTFGSGTRLTVV.

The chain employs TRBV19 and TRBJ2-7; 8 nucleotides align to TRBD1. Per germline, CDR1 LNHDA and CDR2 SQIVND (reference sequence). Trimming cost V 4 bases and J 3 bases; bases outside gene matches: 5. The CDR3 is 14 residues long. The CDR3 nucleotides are TGTGCCAGTAGTAAGGACAGGGTGGGCTACGAGCAGTACTTC. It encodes CASSKDRVGYEQYF.

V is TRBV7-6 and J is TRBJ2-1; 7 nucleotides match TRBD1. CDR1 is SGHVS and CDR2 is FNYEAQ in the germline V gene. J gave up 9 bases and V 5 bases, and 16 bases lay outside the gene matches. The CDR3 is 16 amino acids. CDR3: CASSKNILRQGGEQFF. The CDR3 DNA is TGTGCCAGCAGCAAAAATATACTTCGACAGGGCGGTGAGCAGTTCTTC.

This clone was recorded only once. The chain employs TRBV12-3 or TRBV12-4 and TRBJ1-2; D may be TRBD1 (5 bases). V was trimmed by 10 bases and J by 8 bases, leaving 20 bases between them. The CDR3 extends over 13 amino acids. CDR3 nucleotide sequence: TGTGCCAATGCCCGGGGGGTGGGGATCGGCTACACCTTC. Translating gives CANARGVGIGYTF.

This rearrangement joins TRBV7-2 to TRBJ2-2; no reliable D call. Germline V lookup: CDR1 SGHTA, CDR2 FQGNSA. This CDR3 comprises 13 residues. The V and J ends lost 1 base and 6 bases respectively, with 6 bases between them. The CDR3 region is CASSLVVPGELFF. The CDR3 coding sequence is TGTGCCAGCAGCTTAGTTGTGCCCGGGGAGCTGTTTTTT. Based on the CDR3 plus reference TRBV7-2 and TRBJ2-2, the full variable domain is GAGVSQSPSNKVTEKGKDVELRCDPISGHTALYWYRQSLGQGLEFLIYFQGNSAPDKSGLPSDRFSAERTGGSVSTLTIQRTQQEDSAVYLCASSLVVPGELFFGEGSRLTVL.

The CDR3 is CASSQGLYRETYNEQFF. The DNA of the CDR3 is TGCGCCAGCAGCCAAGGTCTTTATAGGGAGACCTACAATGAGCAGTTCTTC. The rearrangement links TRBV4-1 to TRBJ2-1, with TRBD2 as a possible D gene (5 bases). Looked up from germline, CDR1 is MGHRA and CDR2 is YSYEKL. The CDR3 extends over 17 amino acids. Deletions cut 1 base from V and 2 bases from J, with 15 bases between.

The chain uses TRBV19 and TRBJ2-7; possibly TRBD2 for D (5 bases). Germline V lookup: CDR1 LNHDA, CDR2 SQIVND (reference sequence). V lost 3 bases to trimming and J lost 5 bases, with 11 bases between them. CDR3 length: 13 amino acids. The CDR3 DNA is TGTGCCAGTAGTATTACGTTAGCGAACGAGCAGTACTTC. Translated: CASSITLANEQYF.

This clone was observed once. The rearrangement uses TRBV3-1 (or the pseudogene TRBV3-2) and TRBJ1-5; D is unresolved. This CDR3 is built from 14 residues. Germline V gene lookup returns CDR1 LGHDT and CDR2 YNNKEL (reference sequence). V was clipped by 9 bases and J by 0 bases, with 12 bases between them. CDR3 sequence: CASHLRGSNQPQHF. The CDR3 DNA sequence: TGTGCCAGTCATCTTCGCGGTAGCAATCAGCCCCAGCATTTT.

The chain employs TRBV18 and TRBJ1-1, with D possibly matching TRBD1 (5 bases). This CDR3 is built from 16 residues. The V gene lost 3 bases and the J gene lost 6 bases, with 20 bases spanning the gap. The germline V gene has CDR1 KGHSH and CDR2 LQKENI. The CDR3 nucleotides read TGTGCCAGCTCACCGCCCCTACAGGCGCTCGCATCTGAAGCTTTCTTT. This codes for CASSPPLQALASEAFF. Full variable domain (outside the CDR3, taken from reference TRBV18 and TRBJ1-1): NAGVMQNPRHLVRRRGQEARLRCSPMKGHSHVYWYRQLPEEGLKFMVYLQKENIIDESGMPKERFSAEFPKEGPSILRIQQVVRGDSAAYFCASSPPLQALASEAFFGQGTRLTVV.

CDR3 DNA: TGCGCCAGCAGCCAAGGGGGGGACAGCACAGATACGCAGTATTTT. Its translation: CASSQGGDSTDTQYF. The V call is TRBV4-1, the J call TRBJ2-3; weak D call: TRBD2 (6 bases). CDR3 length: 15 amino acids. The V end was cut by 1 base, the J end by 0 bases, with 8 bases between. The germline CDR1 and CDR2 sequences are MGHRA and YSYEKL.

This chain's CDR3 is CASSDFNEQFF. The CDR3 DNA reads TGTGCCAGCAGTGATTTCAATGAGCAGTTCTTC. The chain is built from TRBV6-1 and TRBJ2-1; D is undetermined. This CDR3 region has 11 residues. The germline V gene has CDR1 MNHNS and CDR2 SASEGT. V was clipped by 3 bases and J by 6 bases, with 3 bases between them.

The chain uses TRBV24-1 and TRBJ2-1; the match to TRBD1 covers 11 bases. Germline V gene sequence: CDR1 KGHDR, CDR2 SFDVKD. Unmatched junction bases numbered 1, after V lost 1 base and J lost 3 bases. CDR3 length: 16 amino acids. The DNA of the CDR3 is TGTGCCACCAGTGATTTTGGGACAGGGGGCTACAATGAGCAGTTCTTC. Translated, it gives CATSDFGTGGYNEQFF.

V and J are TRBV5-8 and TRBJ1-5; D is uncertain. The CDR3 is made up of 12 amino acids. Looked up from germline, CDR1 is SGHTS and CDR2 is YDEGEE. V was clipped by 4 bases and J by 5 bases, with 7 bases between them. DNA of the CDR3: TGTGCCAGCAGCCTGGACGATCAGCCCCAGCATTTT. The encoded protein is CASSLDDQPQHF.

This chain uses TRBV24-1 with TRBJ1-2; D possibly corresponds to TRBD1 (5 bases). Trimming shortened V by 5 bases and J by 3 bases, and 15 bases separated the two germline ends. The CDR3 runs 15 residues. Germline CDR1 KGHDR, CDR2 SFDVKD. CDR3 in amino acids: CATSGGVKGDYGYTF. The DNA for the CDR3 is TGTGCCACCAGTGGGGGCGTTAAAGGGGACTATGGCTACACCTTC.

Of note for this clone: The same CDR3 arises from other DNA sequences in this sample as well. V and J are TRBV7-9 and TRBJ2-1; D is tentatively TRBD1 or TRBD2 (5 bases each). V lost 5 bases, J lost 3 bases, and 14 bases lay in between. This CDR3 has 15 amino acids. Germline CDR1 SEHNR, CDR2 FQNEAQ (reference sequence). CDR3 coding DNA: TGTGCCAGCAGCCTCGGGGCCTCGGGCTACAATGAGCAGTTCTTC. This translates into CASSLGASGYNEQFF.

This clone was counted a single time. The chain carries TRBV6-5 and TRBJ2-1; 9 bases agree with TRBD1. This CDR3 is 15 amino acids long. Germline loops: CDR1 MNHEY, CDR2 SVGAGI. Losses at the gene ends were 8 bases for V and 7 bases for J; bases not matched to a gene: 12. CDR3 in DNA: TGTGCCAGCGGGCCGGTGGGGACAGGGTTTAATGAGCAGTTCTTC. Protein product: CASGPVGTGFNEQFF.

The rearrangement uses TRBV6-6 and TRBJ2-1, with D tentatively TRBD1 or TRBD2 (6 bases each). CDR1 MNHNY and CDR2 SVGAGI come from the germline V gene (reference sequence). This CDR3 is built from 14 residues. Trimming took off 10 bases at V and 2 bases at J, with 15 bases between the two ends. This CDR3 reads CATLSGGPYNEQFF. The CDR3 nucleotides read TGTGCCACCCTCAGTGGGGGGCCCTACAATGAGCAGTTCTTC.

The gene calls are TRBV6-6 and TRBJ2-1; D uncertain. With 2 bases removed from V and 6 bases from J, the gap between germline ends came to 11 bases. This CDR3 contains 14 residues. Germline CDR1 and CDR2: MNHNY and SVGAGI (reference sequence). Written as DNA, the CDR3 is TGTGCCAGCAGTTACCCGGGTAGGGCCAATGAGCAGTTCTTC. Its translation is CASSYPGRANEQFF.

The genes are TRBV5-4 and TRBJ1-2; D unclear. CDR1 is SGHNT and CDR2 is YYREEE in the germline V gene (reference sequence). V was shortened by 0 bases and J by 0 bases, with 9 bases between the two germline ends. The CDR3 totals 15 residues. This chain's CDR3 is CASSLEGMANYGYTF. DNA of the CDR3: TGTGCCAGCAGCTTGGAGGGTATGGCTAACTATGGCTACACCTTC.